A single sample is the source of the 10 T cell receptor beta chains below, sequenced in a study of cytomegalovirus exposure and HLA in healthy donors. TCRdb's copy holds only in-frame clones and misses some; the assay was immunoSEQ multiplex PCR. The sample holds 150,000 to 200,000 clones, around 84% seen once. Source material: PBMCs. These receptors were collected from a woman in her 30s in good health and CMV-seropositive.

This clone was recorded many times. The chain carries TRBV30 and TRBJ2-7; 7 positions match TRBD2. With V trimmed by 5 bases and J by 2 bases, 3 bases remained unmatched. CDR3 length equals 12 residues. The germline gives CDR1 GTSNPN, CDR2 SVGIG (reference sequence). CDR3 DNA sequence: TGTGCCTGGCGTCGGGGGGCCTACGAGCAGTACTTC. As protein: CAWRRGAYEQYF.

This sequence joins TRBV6-6 and TRBJ2-7, with 11 bases identical to TRBD1. CDR1 and CDR2 from the germline V gene are MNHNY and SVGAGI (reference sequence). V was pared by 7 bases and J by 1 base, with 3 bases of the junction left unmatched. This CDR3 region has 14 residues. CDR3 bases: TGTGCCAGCATCGGGACAGGGGGGTCCTACGAGCAGTACTTC. It yields the protein CASIGTGGSYEQYF.

This CDR3 reads CASSLGGDPPEQYF. CDR3 nucleotides: TGCGCCAGCAGCTTGGGCGGGGATCCGCCCGAGCAGTACTTC. The chain combines TRBV5-1 with TRBJ2-7; D perhaps matches TRBD2 (6 bases). Germline loops: CDR1 SGHRS, CDR2 YFSETQ. The length of the CDR3 is 14 residues. With 0 bases removed from V and 6 bases from J, the gap between germline ends came to 13 bases.

The chain uses TRBV19 and TRBJ1-5; possibly TRBD1 for D (6 bases). This CDR3 is 17 amino acids long. Germline CDR1 reads LNHDA; CDR2 reads SQIVND (reference sequence). The V end lost 5 bases, the J end lost 5 bases, and 22 bases lay between the germline ends. The CDR3 protein is CASSGPRGLGTDQPQHF. In nucleotides, the CDR3 is TGTGCCAGTAGTGGACCCAGGGGTTTGGGGACCGATCAGCCCCAGCATTTT.

J is TRBJ2-1 and V is TRBV27; D perhaps matches TRBD1 (6 bases). V was trimmed by 5 bases and J by 3 bases, leaving 11 bases between them. Germline values: CDR1 MNHEY, CDR2 SMNVEV (reference sequence). CDR3 length equals 14 residues. Written as DNA, the CDR3 is TGTGCCAGCAGTACCCACAGGGACTACAATGAGCAGTTCTTC. Amino acid sequence: CASSTHRDYNEQFF.

The V and J genes are TRBV6-1 and TRBJ2-3; 8 positions match TRBD1. The CDR3 has 16 residues. Germline V CDR1 and CDR2: MNHNS, SASEGT. J gave up 1 base and V 4 bases, and 7 bases lay outside the gene matches. Here the CDR3 DNA reads TGTGCCAGCAGTGTCTATGCAGGGGGCCGCACAGATACGCAGTATTTT. It translates to CASSVYAGGRTDTQYF.

The rearrangement links TRBV14 to TRBJ2-7, with D perhaps TRBD1 (6 bases). Trimming removed 4 bases from V and 2 bases from J, with 15 bases in between. Germline CDR1 SGHDN, CDR2 FVKESK. The CDR3 is made up of 15 amino acids. As DNA, the CDR3 is TGTGCCAGCAGCCTCAGAGCCGGACAGACCTACGAGCAGTACTTC. This encodes CASSLRAGQTYEQYF.

The rearrangement joins TRBV2 to TRBJ2-7, with D perhaps matching TRBD2 (6 bases). From germline, CDR1 is SNHLY and CDR2 FYNNEI. Trimming pared 0 bases from V and 0 bases from J, leaving 9 bases between. The CDR3 length is 15 residues. CDR3 coding DNA: TGTGCCAGCAGTGAAGCGGACTACAGCTCCTACGAGCAGTACTTC. Translating it yields CASSEADYSSYEQYF.

The chain recombines TRBV5-4 with TRBJ1-2; 7 positions agree with TRBD1. There are 14 residues in the CDR3. V was pared by 2 bases and J by 4 bases, with 5 bases of the junction left unmatched. Germline loops: CDR1 SGHNT, CDR2 YYREEE (reference sequence). The DNA of the CDR3 is TGTGCCAGCAGCTTAACAGGGGTGGCCTATGGCTACACCTTC. Encoded protein: CASSLTGVAYGYTF.

This chain connects TRBV7-2 to TRBJ2-7; 9 nucleotides match TRBD1. V lost 1 base, J lost 6 bases, and 4 bases stayed unmatched. Germline V gene data show CDR1 as SGHTA and CDR2 as FQGNSA. The CDR3 spans 14 residues. CDR3 in DNA: TGTGCCAGCAGCTTAGAGGGGACAGGGCGCGAGCAGTACTTC. It specifies CASSLEGTGREQYF.